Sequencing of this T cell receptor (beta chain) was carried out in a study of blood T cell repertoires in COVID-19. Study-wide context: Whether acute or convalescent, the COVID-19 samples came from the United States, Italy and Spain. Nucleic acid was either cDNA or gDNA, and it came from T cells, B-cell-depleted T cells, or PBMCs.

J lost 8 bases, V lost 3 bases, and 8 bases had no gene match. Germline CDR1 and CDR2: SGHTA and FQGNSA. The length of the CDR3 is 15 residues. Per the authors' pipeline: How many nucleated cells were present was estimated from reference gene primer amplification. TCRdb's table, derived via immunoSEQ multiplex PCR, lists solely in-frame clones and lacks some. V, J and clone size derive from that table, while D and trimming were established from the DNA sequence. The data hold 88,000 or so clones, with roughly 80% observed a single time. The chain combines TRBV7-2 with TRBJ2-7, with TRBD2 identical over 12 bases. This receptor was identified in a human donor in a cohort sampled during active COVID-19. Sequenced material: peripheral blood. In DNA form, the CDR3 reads TGTGCCAGCAGCTTCGACCTAGCGGGAGGGCCTCAGCAGTACTTC. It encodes CASSFDLAGGPQQYF. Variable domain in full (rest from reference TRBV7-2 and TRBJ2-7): GAGVSQSPSNKVTEKGKDVELRCDPISGHTALYWYRQSLGQGLEFLIYFQGNSAPDKSGLPSDRFSAERTGGSVSTLTIQRTQQEDSAVYLCASSFDLAGGPQQYFGPGTRLTVT.